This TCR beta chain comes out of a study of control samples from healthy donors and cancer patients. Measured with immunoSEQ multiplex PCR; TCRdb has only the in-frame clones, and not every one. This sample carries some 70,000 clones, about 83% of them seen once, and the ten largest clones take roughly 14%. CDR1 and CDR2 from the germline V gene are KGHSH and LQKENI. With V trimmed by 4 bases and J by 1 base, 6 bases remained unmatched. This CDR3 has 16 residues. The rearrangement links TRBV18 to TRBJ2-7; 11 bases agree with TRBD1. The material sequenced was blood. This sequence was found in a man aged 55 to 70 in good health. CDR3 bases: TGTGCCAGCTCACGATTCCGGGACAGGGGGTCCTACGAGCAGTACTTC. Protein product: CASSRFRDRGSYEQYF.